These 31 T cell receptor beta chains came from one sample sequenced in a study of CD8 T cells in ankylosing spondylitis. MiXCR, run by TCRdb on the 5' RACE reads, gives a single entry per CDR3 protein. The sample records approximately 140,000 distinct CDR3 sequences, roughly 44% being singletons. The sample was synovial fluid, either unsorted or a sorted T cell fraction (not recorded which). The receptors were gathered from a male donor with ankylosing spondylitis.

This clonotype was counted once. The chain combines TRBV7-9 with TRBJ2-1; 11 bases map to TRBD2. The CDR3 length is 16 residues. From germline, CDR1 is SEHNR and CDR2 FQNEAQ (reference sequence). V dropped 4 bases and J dropped 5; count of bases not matched to a gene: 7. The CDR3 DNA follows: TGTGCCAGCAGCTCGACAGGGACTAGCGGTAACAATGAGCAGTTCTTC. Protein product: CASSSTGTSGNNEQFF. Looking up the rest from reference TRBV7-9 and TRBJ2-1 gives the full variable domain: DTGVSQNPRHKITKRGQNVTFRCDPISEHNRLYWYRQTLGQGPEFLTYFQNEAQLEKSRLLSDRFSAERPKGSFSTLEIQRTEQGDSAMYLCASSSTGTSGNNEQFFGPGTRLTVL.

This clonotype was observed a handful of times. The chain employs TRBV19 and TRBJ1-4, with 7 nucleotides matching TRBD1. The J segment lost 7 bases and the V segment lost 6 bases, leaving 5 bases of the junction unmatched. CDR3 length: 13 residues. Looked up from germline, CDR1 is LNHDA and CDR2 is SQIVND (reference sequence). CDR3 sequence (DNA): TGTGCCAGTAGACCGGGACAGCCTGAAAAACTGTTTTTT. Translated, it gives CASRPGQPEKLFF.

The CDR3 bases are TGCAGCGTTGAAACTAGTAAATTTTCCCCAACCTACAATGAGCAGTTCTTC. Its translation is CSVETSKFSPTYNEQFF. The rearrangement joins TRBV29-1 to TRBJ2-1, with a possible D match to TRBD2 (5 bases). V lost 2 bases to trimming and J lost 2 bases, with 19 bases between them. Germline assignment: CDR1 SQVTM and CDR2 ANQGSEA. CDR3 length: 17 residues.

The rearrangement links TRBV12-3 or TRBV12-4 to TRBJ1-2; possible D gene TRBD1, 5 bases. Trimming cost V 5 bases and J 4 bases, with 14 bases left between them. The CDR3 totals 14 residues. DNA of the CDR3: TGTGCCAGCAGTCCAAAAATGCAGGGCTATGGCTACACCTTC. The encoded protein is CASSPKMQGYGYTF.

This clonotype was recorded a few times. The V gene is TRBV9, the J gene TRBJ2-5; weak D call: TRBD1 (5 bases). CDR3 size: 15 residues. V shed 0 bases and J shed 5 bases, with 14 bases lying between them. Germline CDR1 SGDLS, CDR2 YYNGEE. The CDR3 DNA sequence: TGTGCCAGCAGCGTAGACGGACACGGGTGGGAGACCCAGTACTTC. This translates into CASSVDGHGWETQYF. Full variable domain (outside the CDR3, taken from reference TRBV9 and TRBJ2-5): DSGVTQTPKHLITATGQRVTLRCSPRSGDLSVYWYQQSLDQGLQFLIQYYNGEERAKGNILERFSAQQFPDLHSELNLSSLELGDSALYFCASSVDGHGWETQYFGPGTRLLVL.

The chain recombines TRBV12-3 or TRBV12-4 with TRBJ1-5; D not resolved. This CDR3 has 14 amino acids. V dropped 5 bases and J dropped 0 bases, with 8 bases sitting between them. CDR3 sequence: CASSPSYSNQPQHF. CDR3 in DNA: TGTGCCAGCAGTCCAAGCTATAGCAATCAGCCCCAGCATTTT.

The chain is built from TRBV3-1 and TRBJ1-6, with 7 positions matching TRBD1. J lost 3 bases, V lost 1 base, and 6 bases had no gene match. This CDR3 region has 17 residues. Germline V gene sequence: CDR1 LGHDT, CDR2 YNNKEL (reference sequence). For the CDR3, the DNA is TGTGCCAGCAGCCAAGTTACAGGGGCCCTCTATAATTCACCCCTCCACTTT. Amino acids: CASSQVTGALYNSPLHF.

The genes are TRBV7-2 and TRBJ2-2; 9 nucleotides align to TRBD2. V lost 1 base, J lost 4 bases, and 7 bases stayed unmatched. The length of the CDR3 is 17 residues. Germline CDR1 reads SGHTA; CDR2 reads FQGNSA. The CDR3 nucleotides read TGTGCCAGCAGCTTAGTTGTACTAGCGGGTGTCACCGGGGAGCTGTTTTTT. This codes for CASSLVVLAGVTGELFF. The whole variable domain, remainder taken from reference TRBV7-2 and TRBJ2-2, is GAGVSQSPSNKVTEKGKDVELRCDPISGHTALYWYRQSLGQGLEFLIYFQGNSAPDKSGLPSDRFSAERTGGSVSTLTIQRTQQEDSAVYLCASSLVVLAGVTGELFFGEGSRLTVL.

The chain has TRBV7-9 and TRBJ2-1; D gene uncertain. This CDR3 spans 16 amino acids. CDR1 and CDR2 (germline): SEHNR, FQNEAQ (reference sequence). Trimming removed 5 bases from V and 4 bases from J, with 18 bases in between. CDR3 bases: TGTGCCAGCAGCCCACCGGCCGTTGGGCGGTACAATGAGCAGTTCTTC. Protein: CASSPPAVGRYNEQFF.

The rearrangement joins TRBV12-3 or TRBV12-4 to TRBJ2-1; 7 positions agree with TRBD2. V was pared by 5 bases and J by 10 bases, with 2 bases of the junction left unmatched. This CDR3 region has 11 residues. The CDR3 bases are TGTGCCAGCAGTACTAGCGTCGAGCAGTTCTTC. Amino acid sequence: CASSTSVEQFF.

The chain recombines TRBV27 with TRBJ2-7; 11 bases map to TRBD2. Germline lookup yields CDR1 MNHEY and CDR2 SMNVEV (reference sequence). V shed 4 bases, J shed 3 bases, and the junction held 8 bases outside the gene matches. This CDR3 region has 16 residues. This chain's CDR3 is CASSSRVGLADYEQYF. CDR3 in DNA: TGTGCCAGCAGTTCAAGGGTGGGACTAGCGGACTACGAGCAGTACTTC.

This clonotype was recorded a few times. The rearrangement uses TRBV18 and TRBJ2-7; no clear D gene. The CDR3 sequence is 14 residues long. Germline V gene sequence: CDR1 KGHSH, CDR2 LQKENI. The V gene lost 1 base and the J gene lost 2 bases, with 9 bases spanning the gap. Here the CDR3 reads CASSPLRRTYEQYF. In DNA form, the CDR3 reads TGTGCCAGCTCACCACTGCGTCGGACCTACGAGCAGTACTTC.

This clonotype showed up just a few times. J is TRBJ2-3 and V is TRBV19; D call uncertain. Germline CDR1 is LNHDA and CDR2 is SQIVND (reference sequence). The CDR3 spans 14 residues. V lost 4 bases and J 3 bases, leaving 11 bases between the germline ends. The CDR3 DNA reads as TGTGCCAGTAGTACGCGGACGAGGACAGATACGCAGTATTTT. Protein: CASSTRTRTDTQYF.

V and J are TRBV12-3 or TRBV12-4 and TRBJ2-7; 8 bases agree with TRBD1. V dropped 3 bases and J dropped 6; count of bases not matched to a gene: 10. The length of the CDR3 is 15 residues. The CDR3 spells CASSFHRGWLSEQYF. The DNA for the CDR3 is TGTGCCAGCAGTTTTCACAGGGGGTGGTTAAGCGAGCAGTACTTC.

This clonotype was seen many times. V gene TRBV6-2 or TRBV6-3 combines with J gene TRBJ1-1, with D possibly being TRBD1 (5 bases). Trimming shortened V by 6 bases and J by 0 bases, and 14 bases separated the two germline ends. From germline, CDR1 is MNHEY and CDR2 SVGEGT. CDR3 length: 15 amino acids. DNA of the CDR3: TGTGCCAGCAGGGAGAGGACAACGATGAACACTGAAGCTTTCTTT. The encoded protein is CASRERTTMNTEAFF.

The chain has TRBV7-9 and TRBJ2-1; TRBD1 is a possible D gene (6 bases). V was trimmed by 5 bases and J by 8 bases, leaving 25 bases between them. Germline-derived CDR1 and CDR2 are SEHNR and FQNEAQ (reference sequence). CDR3 size: 17 residues. CDR3 nucleotides: TGTGCCAGCAGCCCGGACAGACCTTACCCCCGGTGGTATGAGCAGTTCTTC. Translation gives CASSPDRPYPRWYEQFF.

This clonotype was picked up many times. This chain's CDR3 is CASSGRDTYNEQFF. The DNA for the CDR3 is TGTGCCAGCAGCGGCCGGGACACCTACAATGAGCAGTTCTTC. This rearrangement joins TRBV27 to TRBJ2-1; D might be TRBD1 (6 bases). Trimming shortened V by 6 bases and J by 2 bases, and 11 bases separated the two germline ends. Germline V lookup: CDR1 MNHEY, CDR2 SMNVEV (reference sequence). CDR3 size: 14 residues.

This clonotype was picked up many times. The chain couples TRBV7-8 to TRBJ1-1; 7 bases line up with TRBD1. Per the germline V gene, CDR1 is SGHVS and CDR2 is FQNEAQ. The CDR3 runs to 16 residues. J lost 1 base, V lost 5 bases, and 10 bases had no gene match. CDR3 protein: CASSNTGDRPNTEAFF. The CDR3 DNA reads as TGTGCCAGCAGCAACACTGGGGACAGACCGAACACTGAAGCTTTCTTT.

This clonotype was found a few times. V gene TRBV6-1 combines with J gene TRBJ2-1, with D maybe TRBD1 (6 bases). The germline V gene has CDR1 MNHNS and CDR2 SASEGT. V lost 0 bases to trimming and J lost 6 bases, with 12 bases between them. The CDR3 extends over 15 amino acids. The CDR3 spells CASSEAAGEFNEQFF. The DNA of the CDR3 is TGTGCCAGCAGTGAAGCGGCAGGGGAGTTCAATGAGCAGTTCTTC.

This chain joins TRBV10-3 and TRBJ2-1, with 9 positions matching TRBD1. The V gene's germline CDR1 is ENHRY and CDR2 SYGVKD. The CDR3 loop spans 15 amino acids. V was pared by 3 bases and J by 8 bases, with 8 bases of the junction left unmatched. This CDR3 is CAISDPGTGTHEQFF. The DNA of the CDR3 is TGTGCCATCAGTGACCCCGGGACAGGGACCCATGAGCAGTTCTTC.

In its sample, this clonotype was seen a few times. V and J are TRBV12-3 or TRBV12-4 and TRBJ2-2, with TRBD1 matching 8 bases. This CDR3 has 18 amino acids. Losses at the gene ends were 5 bases for V and 2 bases for J; bases not matched to a gene: 13. CDR3: CASSPTPGQAPNTGELFF. DNA of the CDR3: TGTGCCAGCAGTCCTACTCCGGGACAGGCGCCTAACACCGGGGAGCTGTTTTTT.

This chain uses TRBV4-1 with TRBJ1-4; D ambiguous. The CDR3 extends over 23 amino acids. Germline-derived CDR1 and CDR2 are MGHRA and YSYEKL. The germline V and J ends were trimmed by 2 bases and 3 bases, with 34 bases remaining between them. CDR3 in DNA: TGCGCCAGCAGCCAATCGATCGTCTACCGCCGAGACGGAAGAGATGGGGCTAATGAAAAACTGTTTTTT. Translated: CASSQSIVYRRDGRDGANEKLFF.

The chain links TRBV24-1 to TRBJ1-5; 7 bases are a match to TRBD1. Trimming removed 4 bases from V and 4 bases from J; junction bases left unmatched: 6. Per germline, CDR1 KGHDR and CDR2 SFDVKD. The CDR3 is made up of 15 amino acids. CDR3 coding DNA: TGTGCCACCAGTGACCGGGACAGACTAAATCAGCCCCAGCATTTT. It translates to CATSDRDRLNQPQHF.

CDR3 residues: CASSQRVVFNQPQHF. The CDR3 DNA is TGCGCCAGCAGCCAACGAGTCGTTTTCAATCAGCCCCAGCATTTT. This chain links TRBV4-1 with TRBJ1-5; D unclear. Germline V gene data show CDR1 as MGHRA and CDR2 as YSYEKL. Trimming left V 2 bases short and J 3 bases short, with 11 bases between. The CDR3 loop spans 15 amino acids.

The rearrangement uses TRBV9 and TRBJ1-2; D might be TRBD1 (5 bases). Trimming cost V 2 bases and J 4 bases, with 12 bases left between them. CDR1 SGDLS and CDR2 YYNGEE come from the germline V gene. The CDR3 length is 14 residues. The CDR3 sequence: CASSVDLGAYGYTF. The DNA for the CDR3 is TGTGCCAGCAGCGTGGACCTTGGGGCCTATGGCTACACCTTC.

V is TRBV12-3 or TRBV12-4 and J is TRBJ2-1; either TRBD1 or TRBD2 may supply D (5 bases each). V was clipped by 4 bases and J by 0 bases, with 10 bases between them. The CDR3 has 15 residues. This chain's CDR3 is CASSSRGSSYNEQFF. In DNA form, the CDR3 reads TGTGCCAGCAGTTCGAGGGGAAGCTCCTACAATGAGCAGTTCTTC.

This chain links TRBV7-9 with TRBJ2-1; D perhaps matches TRBD1 (6 bases). The V end lost 4 bases, the J end lost 4 bases, and 14 bases lay between the germline ends. CDR1 and CDR2 from the germline V gene are SEHNR and FQNEAQ (reference sequence). The CDR3 is 15 amino acids. This chain's CDR3 is CASSSSGASYNEQFF. The CDR3 DNA follows: TGTGCCAGCAGCTCTTCAGGGGCGTCATACAATGAGCAGTTCTTC.

The gene calls are TRBV27 and TRBJ2-7; D tentatively fits TRBD1 or TRBD2 (6 bases each). The CDR3 loop spans 18 amino acids. Trimming took 4 bases from V and 2 from J, leaving 24 bases between them. From germline, CDR1 is MNHEY and CDR2 SMNVEV (reference sequence). CDR3 DNA: TGTGCCAGCAGTTCCCACCGCCTTGCGGGACATTTCGCCTACGAGCAGTACTTC. This translates into CASSSHRLAGHFAYEQYF.

This chain uses TRBV20-1 with TRBJ2-1; 13 nucleotides align to TRBD2. The CDR3 spans 16 residues. CDR1 and CDR2 (germline): DFQATT, SNEGSKA (reference sequence). Trimming took 3 bases from V and 4 from J; bases not matched to a gene: 6. CDR3 loop: CSARNPGLAGYNEQFF. CDR3 nucleotide sequence: TGCAGTGCTAGGAATCCGGGACTAGCGGGATACAATGAGCAGTTCTTC.

This chain connects TRBV20-1 to TRBJ2-1, with TRBD2 matching over 8 bases. The V and J ends lost 8 bases and 7 bases, in that order; junction bases with no gene match: 13. This CDR3 has 14 amino acids. Germline CDR1 is DFQATT and CDR2 is SNEGSKA (reference sequence). The CDR3 DNA follows: TGCAGTACCCACCGGGAGGGCCTGGAGAATGAGCAGTTCTTC. It yields the protein CSTHREGLENEQFF.

This clonotype was seen only a few times. This chain links TRBV5-1 with TRBJ2-1, with D perhaps TRBD2 (6 bases). V was shortened by 0 bases and J by 4 bases, with 11 bases between the two germline ends. The CDR3 spans 15 residues. Germline CDR1 is SGHRS and CDR2 is YFSETQ. The CDR3 spells CASSLGRGTYNEQFF. For the CDR3, the DNA is TGCGCCAGCAGCTTGGGGCGTGGGACTTACAATGAGCAGTTCTTC.